The 26 T cell receptor beta chains below come from one sample, sequenced in a study of T-cell reconstitution after alpha-beta-depleted transplantation in children. Unique molecular identifiers were incorporated during preparation of the TCRbeta library. TCRdb redid the calling of the PCR reads with MiXCR, one entry per CDR3 protein. The table lists around 800,000 distinct CDR3 sequences, roughly 15% of them singletons. Sequenced here: PBMCs, mostly from graft donor cells, sampled 360 days after TCRalphabeta/CD19-depleted stem cell transplant. The origin of the receptors is a male patient younger than 18 who had a stem cell transplant for acute lymphoblastic leukemia, so the T cells may come from the graft donor.

This clonotype was recorded a few times. The chain has TRBV12-5 and TRBJ2-1, with D maybe TRBD1 (6 bases). The germline CDR1 and CDR2 sequences are LGHNT and FRNRAP. The CDR3 has 16 amino acids. V lost 5 bases and J lost 4, with 18 bases in between. The CDR3 DNA is TGTGCTAGTGGTAACAAAACAGGGTTCACGTACAATGAGCAGTTCTTC. The encoded protein is CASGNKTGFTYNEQFF.

The J gene is TRBJ2-1, the V gene TRBV7-9, with TRBD1 identical over 8 bases. CDR1 is SEHNR and CDR2 is FQNEAQ in the germline V gene (reference sequence). After removal of 2 bases from V and 8 bases from J, the junction contained 11 bases not matched to a gene. The CDR3 length is 16 residues. CDR3 region: CASSLKGQGALDEQFF. CDR3 nucleotides: TGTGCCAGCAGCTTAAAGGGGCAGGGGGCGTTGGATGAGCAGTTCTTC.

This rearrangement joins TRBV20-1 to TRBJ2-4; D is tentatively TRBD1 or TRBD2 (6 bases each). Germline CDR1 is DFQATT and CDR2 is SNEGSKA (reference sequence). The V end was cut by 1 base, the J end by 9 bases, with 16 bases between. CDR3 length equals 14 residues. For the CDR3, the DNA is TGCAGTGCTAGAGTCGCCACAGGGAGGATCATTCAGTACTTC. Translating gives CSARVATGRIIQYF.

The rearrangement links TRBV20-1 to TRBJ2-3; weak D call: TRBD2 (6 bases). This CDR3 is 14 amino acids long. The ends were cut back, 7 bases at V and 3 bases at J, with 17 bases in the middle. Germline V gene data show CDR1 as DFQATT and CDR2 as SNEGSKA (reference sequence). The CDR3 loop is CSVPEEEGTDTQYF. CDR3 coding DNA: TGCAGTGTCCCGGAGGAGGAGGGGACAGATACGCAGTATTTT.

The rearrangement joins TRBV7-3 to TRBJ2-1; 11 nucleotides match TRBD2. The V gene's germline CDR1 is SGHTA and CDR2 FQGTGA. J was trimmed by 4 bases and V by 0 bases; bases with no gene match: 5. The CDR3 spans 17 residues. Written as DNA, the CDR3 is TGTGCCAGCAGCTTAACTTTAGCGGGAGGGGCGTACAATGAGCAGTTCTTC. Translating it yields CASSLTLAGGAYNEQFF.

The sample holds a few counts of this clonotype. The rearrangement uses TRBV29-1 and TRBJ2-3; D gene ambiguous. Germline V gene lookup returns CDR1 SQVTM and CDR2 ANQGSEA. The ends were cut back, 4 bases at V and 5 bases at J, with 10 bases in the middle. The CDR3 runs to 12 residues. CDR3 region: CSVVWSRDTQYF. In nucleotides, the CDR3 is TGCAGCGTTGTGTGGAGTAGAGATACGCAGTATTTT.

This chain connects TRBV4-1 to TRBJ2-1; D may match TRBD1 or TRBD2 (5 bases each). V gave up 7 bases and J gave up 5 bases, with 18 bases separating them. CDR1 and CDR2 from the germline V gene are MGHRA and YSYEKL. CDR3 length: 15 residues. In DNA, the CDR3 is TGCGCCAGCACCCATTCCCCGGGGCAGAACAATGAGCAGTTCTTC. Its translation is CASTHSPGQNNEQFF.

In its sample, this clonotype was seen a few times. This chain links TRBV12-3 or TRBV12-4 with TRBJ2-2, with D perhaps matching TRBD2 (6 bases). V was clipped by 3 bases and J by 4 bases, with 12 bases between them. The CDR3 has 15 amino acids. CDR3 nucleotide sequence: TGTGCCAGCAGTTTTCCTAGCGTGGGCACCGGGGAGCTGTTTTTT. Its translation is CASSFPSVGTGELFF.

The chain uses TRBV2 and TRBJ2-7, with D possibly matching TRBD1 (6 bases). CDR1 is SNHLY, CDR2 FYNNEI, per germline. The CDR3 has 15 residues. The V and J ends lost 3 bases and 0 bases respectively, with 12 bases between them. CDR3 residues: CASSDDRLSSYEQYF. The CDR3 DNA reads as TGTGCCAGCAGTGACGACAGGCTGAGCTCCTACGAGCAGTACTTC.

The J gene is TRBJ2-7, the V gene TRBV3-1, with TRBD2 matching 11 bases. With 3 bases clipped from V and 6 bases from J, the junction kept 4 bases outside the gene matches. This CDR3 is 14 amino acids long. The germline CDR1 and CDR2 sequences are LGHDT and YNNKEL (reference sequence). CDR3 residues: CASSQRLAGTEQYF. The CDR3 DNA reads as TGTGCCAGCAGCCAGAGACTAGCGGGAACCGAGCAGTACTTC.

The rearrangement links TRBV20-1 to TRBJ2-7; D not certain. The CDR3 is made up of 14 amino acids. Trimming cost V 5 bases and J 4 bases, with 18 bases left between them. Germline V CDR1 and CDR2: DFQATT, SNEGSKA (reference sequence). CDR3 in DNA: TGCAGTGCTCGAACCCGATCCCCATTTTACGAGCAGTACTTC. As protein: CSARTRSPFYEQYF.

The chain employs TRBV5-1 and TRBJ2-3; TRBD2 matches at 7 bases. V was pared by 0 bases and J by 2 bases, with 12 bases of the junction left unmatched. Germline assignment: CDR1 SGHRS and CDR2 YFSETQ. The CDR3 totals 18 residues. DNA for the CDR3: TGCGCCAGCAGCTTGGAGACTAGCACTACTCAACCCACAGATACGCAGTATTTT. Translating gives CASSLETSTTQPTDTQYF. Together with reference TRBV5-1 and TRBJ2-3, the CDR3 gives the full variable domain: KAGVTQTPRYLIKTRGQQVTLSCSPISGHRSVSWYQQTPGQGLQFLFEYFSETQRNKGNFPGRFSGRQFSNSRSEMNVSTLELGDSALYLCASSLETSTTQPTDTQYFGPGTRLTVL.

The genes are TRBV3-1 and TRBJ2-1; 12 bases align to TRBD2. From germline, CDR1 is LGHDT and CDR2 YNNKEL (reference sequence). After removal of 0 bases from V and 3 bases from J, the junction contained 12 bases not matched to a gene. The CDR3 length is 20 residues. CDR3 sequence: CASSQEGLAGGPFFYNEQFF. The CDR3 DNA sequence: TGTGCCAGCAGCCAAGAGGGTCTAGCGGGAGGGCCCTTCTTCTACAATGAGCAGTTCTTC.

The chain combines TRBV18 with TRBJ2-1; 7 bases line up with TRBD2. Germline trimming cut 3 bases from V and 9 bases from J; bases unmatched to any gene: 8. This CDR3 is built from 14 residues. Germline V gene sequence: CDR1 KGHSH, CDR2 LQKENI. As DNA, the CDR3 is TGTGCCAGCTCACCGACTAGCCCCGGGGGTGAGCAGTTCTTC. This codes for CASSPTSPGGEQFF.

This clonotype was seen a few times. This chain uses TRBV20-1 with TRBJ1-2, with D possibly matching TRBD1 (5 bases). This CDR3 has 12 amino acids. V lost 6 bases and J 5 bases, leaving 13 bases between the germline ends. CDR1 DFQATT and CDR2 SNEGSKA come from the germline V gene (reference sequence). CDR3 sequence (DNA): TGCAGTGCCAGGACATCTTATTATGGCTACACCTTC. Protein sequence: CSARTSYYGYTF.

The CDR3 is CSADPTYNEQFF. In DNA form, the CDR3 reads TGCAGTGCCGACCCCACCTACAATGAGCAGTTCTTC. The chain employs TRBV20-1 and TRBJ2-1; D is uncertain. CDR3 length equals 12 residues. V was cut by 6 bases and J by 2 bases, with 8 bases left in between. Germline CDR1 DFQATT, CDR2 SNEGSKA (reference sequence).

This clonotype was seen only a few times. V gene TRBV7-8 combines with J gene TRBJ2-3, with TRBD2 as a possible D gene (6 bases). The germline gives CDR1 SGHVS, CDR2 FQNEAQ. This CDR3 comprises 16 residues. V was clipped by 2 bases and J by 4 bases, with 16 bases between them. CDR3 region: CASSLLGTPRPDTQYF. CDR3 nucleotide sequence: TGTGCCAGCAGCTTACTCGGGACTCCTCGGCCAGATACGCAGTATTTT.

V is TRBV15 and J is TRBJ2-3; either TRBD1 or TRBD2 may supply D (5 bases each). This CDR3 comprises 18 residues. CDR1 and CDR2 (germline): LNHNV, YYDKDF (reference sequence). Trimming took off 0 bases at V and 1 base at J, with 17 bases between the two ends. For the CDR3, the DNA is TGTGCCACCAGCAGAGATTCGGCCGTACGGGACCGCACAGATACGCAGTATTTT. Amino acids: CATSRDSAVRDRTDTQYF. The full variable domain, in which reference TRBV15 and TRBJ2-3 provide the parts outside the CDR3, is DAMVIQNPRYQVTQFGKPVTLSCSQTLNHNVMYWYQQKSSQAPKLLFHYYDKDFNNEADTPDNFQSRRPNTSFCFLDIRSPGLGDTAMYLCATSRDSAVRDRTDTQYFGPGTRLTVL.

There are a few counts of this clonotype. V gene TRBV7-9 combines with J gene TRBJ2-7; weak D call: TRBD1 (5 bases). The CDR3 spans 15 residues. The V and J ends lost 5 bases and 5 bases respectively, with 19 bases between them. Germline CDR1 reads SEHNR; CDR2 reads FQNEAQ (reference sequence). The CDR3 nucleotides are TGTGCCAGCAGCCCCACCTCAGGGAAGTTCCACGAGCAGTACTTC. It is translated as CASSPTSGKFHEQYF.

The chain is built from TRBV7-9 and TRBJ1-5; 7 bases align to TRBD1. V was pared by 4 bases and J by 3 bases, with 3 bases of the junction left unmatched. The germline gives CDR1 SEHNR, CDR2 FQNEAQ (reference sequence). The CDR3 consists of 14 residues. CDR3 residues: CASSSGGTNQPQHF. DNA for the CDR3: TGTGCCAGCAGCTCAGGGGGTACCAATCAGCCCCAGCATTTT.

The chain has TRBV7-8 and TRBJ1-6; D gene ambiguous. Germline values: CDR1 SGHVS, CDR2 FQNEAQ. V shed 4 bases and J shed 0 bases, with 13 bases lying between them. The CDR3 is 17 amino acids. Here the CDR3 reads CASSWDVHSSYNSPLHF. CDR3 in DNA: TGTGCCAGCAGCTGGGATGTACACAGCTCCTATAATTCACCCCTCCACTTT.

In this sample, this clonotype turned up a few times. The chain links TRBV20-1 to TRBJ2-1, with TRBD2 matching 14 bases. V shed 5 bases, J shed 5 bases, and the junction held 8 bases outside the gene matches. CDR3 size: 16 residues. CDR1 and CDR2 from the germline V gene are DFQATT and SNEGSKA (reference sequence). The CDR3 bases are TGCAGTGCTGGCAGACTAGCGGGAGGGCGAGACAATGAGCAGTTCTTC. It translates to CSAGRLAGGRDNEQFF.

The chain recombines TRBV19 with TRBJ1-5, with 9 bases lining up with TRBD1. CDR3 length equals 15 residues. V shed 5 bases, J shed 3 bases, and the junction held 5 bases outside the gene matches. The germline gives CDR1 LNHDA, CDR2 SQIVND (reference sequence). In nucleotides, the CDR3 is TGTGCCAGTAGTGGGGACAGGGCCCTCAATCAGCCCCAGCATTTT. It specifies CASSGDRALNQPQHF.

This clonotype was observed a handful of times. V usage is TRBV20-1 and J usage is TRBJ2-1; D not resolved. This CDR3 has 14 residues. CDR1 and CDR2 from the germline V gene are DFQATT and SNEGSKA (reference sequence). Trimming removed 3 bases at V and 0 bases at J, with 9 bases between. The CDR3 nucleotides read TGCAGTGCTAGGATTGCGGTCTCCTACAATGAGCAGTTCTTC. Translated, it gives CSARIAVSYNEQFF.

This rearrangement joins TRBV7-8 to TRBJ2-3; perhaps TRBD2 as D (5 bases). V gave up 1 base and J gave up 2 bases, with 16 bases separating them. CDR3 length equals 17 residues. From germline, CDR1 is SGHVS and CDR2 FQNEAQ. This chain's CDR3 is CASSLEVASSHTDTQYF. Written as DNA, the CDR3 is TGTGCCAGCAGCTTAGAGGTAGCGAGTAGCCACACAGATACGCAGTATTTT. The entire variable domain, with the rest obtained from reference TRBV7-8 and TRBJ2-3, is as follows: GAGVSQSPRYKVAKRGQDVALRCDPISGHVSLFWYQQALGQGPEFLTYFQNEAQLDKSGLPSDRFFAERPEGSVSTLKIQRTQQEDSAVYLCASSLEVASSHTDTQYFGPGTRLTVL.

This clonotype was seen more than once but under ten times. The gene calls are TRBV18 and TRBJ1-5; D is unresolved. Germline V CDR1 and CDR2: KGHSH, LQKENI. Trimming pared 2 bases from V and 4 bases from J, leaving 9 bases between. The CDR3 is 14 amino acids. The CDR3 sequence is CASSPAEENQPQHF. In nucleotides, the CDR3 is TGTGCCAGCTCACCAGCAGAGGAAAATCAGCCCCAGCATTTT.